The text below deals with one TCR beta chain. Its target is not known. The data were taken from a study of cytomegalovirus exposure and HLA in healthy donors. The donors were part of the approximately 120-subject validation cohort, which stood apart from the approximately 640-subject first cohort. The CDR3 runs to 15 residues. J gave up 1 base and V 3 bases, and 5 bases lay outside the gene matches. The germline gives CDR1 KGHSH, CDR2 LQKENI. Broader study findings: In vitro work confirmed that a few CMV-associated chains recognize CMV antigens. According to the study, roughly 160 TCR beta chains were cytomegalovirus-associated.

Produced via immunoSEQ multiplex PCR; TCRdb's table is partial and in-frame only. The sample lists over 65,000 clones, less than 95% occurring once. The material sequenced was PBMCs. The rearrangement uses TRBV18 and TRBJ1-1; 7 nucleotides agree with TRBD1. The clonotype was recovered from a young woman in good health and CMV-seropositive. This CDR3 is CASSPPGDRNTEAFF. In nucleotides, the CDR3 is TGTGCCAGCTCACCGCCTGGGGACAGGAACACTGAAGCTTTCTTT.